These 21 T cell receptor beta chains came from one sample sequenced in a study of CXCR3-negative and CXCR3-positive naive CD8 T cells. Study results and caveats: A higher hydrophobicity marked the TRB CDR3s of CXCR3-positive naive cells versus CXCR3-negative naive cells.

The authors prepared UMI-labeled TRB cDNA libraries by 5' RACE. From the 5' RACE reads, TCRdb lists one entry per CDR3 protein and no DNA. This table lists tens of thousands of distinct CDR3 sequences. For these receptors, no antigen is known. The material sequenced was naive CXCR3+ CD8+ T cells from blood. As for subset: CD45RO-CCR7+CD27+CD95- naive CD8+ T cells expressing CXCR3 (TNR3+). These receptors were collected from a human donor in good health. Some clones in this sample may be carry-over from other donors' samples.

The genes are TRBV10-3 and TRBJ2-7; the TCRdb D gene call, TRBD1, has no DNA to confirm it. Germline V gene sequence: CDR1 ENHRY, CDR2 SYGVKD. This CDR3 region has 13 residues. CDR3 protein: CAISLTGGYEQYF.

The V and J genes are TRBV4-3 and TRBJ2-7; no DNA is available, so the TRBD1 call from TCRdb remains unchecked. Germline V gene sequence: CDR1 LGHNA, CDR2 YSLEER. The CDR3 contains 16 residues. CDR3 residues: CASSQEYGQAHYEQYF.

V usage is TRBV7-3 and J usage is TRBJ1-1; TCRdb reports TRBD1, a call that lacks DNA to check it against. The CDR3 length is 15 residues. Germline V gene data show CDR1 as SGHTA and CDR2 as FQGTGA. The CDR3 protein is CASSLIRERNTEAFF.

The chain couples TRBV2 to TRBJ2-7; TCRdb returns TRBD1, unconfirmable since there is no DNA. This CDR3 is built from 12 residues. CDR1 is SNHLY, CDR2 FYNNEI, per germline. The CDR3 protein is CASVGTVYEQYF. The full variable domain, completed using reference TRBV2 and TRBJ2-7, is EPEVTQTPSHQVTQMGQEVILRCVPISNHLYFYWYRQILGQKVEFLVSFYNNEISEKSEIFDDQFSVERPDGSNFTLKIRSTKLEDSAMYFCASVGTVYEQYFGPGTRLTVT.

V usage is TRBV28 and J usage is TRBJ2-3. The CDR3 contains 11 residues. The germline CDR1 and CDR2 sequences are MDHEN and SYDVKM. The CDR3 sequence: CASGALDTQYF.

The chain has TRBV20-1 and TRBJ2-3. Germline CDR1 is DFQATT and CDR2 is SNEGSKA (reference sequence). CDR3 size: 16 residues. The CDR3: CSAVDPYHLDLDTQYF.

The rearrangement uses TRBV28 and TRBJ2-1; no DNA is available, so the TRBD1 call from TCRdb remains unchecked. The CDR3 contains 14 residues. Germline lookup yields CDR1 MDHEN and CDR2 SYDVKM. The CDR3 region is CASSLFDRPNEQFF.

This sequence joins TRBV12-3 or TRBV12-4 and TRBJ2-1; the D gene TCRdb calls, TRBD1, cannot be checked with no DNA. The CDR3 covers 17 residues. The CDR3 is CASSFMPLGQLRNEQFF.

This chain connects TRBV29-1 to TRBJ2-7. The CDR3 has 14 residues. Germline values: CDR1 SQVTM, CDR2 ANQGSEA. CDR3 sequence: CSVEEVGVGNEQYF.

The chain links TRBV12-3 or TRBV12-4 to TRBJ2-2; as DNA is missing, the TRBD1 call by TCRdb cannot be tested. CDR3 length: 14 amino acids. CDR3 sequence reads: CASPSGTSPGELFF.

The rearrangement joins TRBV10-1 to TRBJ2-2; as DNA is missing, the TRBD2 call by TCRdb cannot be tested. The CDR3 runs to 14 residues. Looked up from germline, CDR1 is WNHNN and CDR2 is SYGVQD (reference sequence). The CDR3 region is CASTRLAGTGELFF.

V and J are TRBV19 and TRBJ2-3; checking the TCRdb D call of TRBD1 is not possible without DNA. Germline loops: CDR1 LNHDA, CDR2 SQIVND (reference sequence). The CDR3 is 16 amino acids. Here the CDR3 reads CASRLIGGLETDTQYF. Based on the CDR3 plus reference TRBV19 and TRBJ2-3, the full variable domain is DGGITQSPKYLFRKEGQNVTLSCEQNLNHDAMYWYRQDPGQGLRLIYYSQIVNDFQKGDIAEGYSVSREKKESFPLTVTSAQKNPTAFYLCASRLIGGLETDTQYFGPGTRLTVL.

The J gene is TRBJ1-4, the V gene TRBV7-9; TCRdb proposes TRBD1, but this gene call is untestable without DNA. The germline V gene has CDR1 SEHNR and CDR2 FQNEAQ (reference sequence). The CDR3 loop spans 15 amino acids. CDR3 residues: CASSLEGRDPEKLFF.

This CDR3 is CASSQDPGGSNGYTF. The rearrangement joins TRBV4-1 to TRBJ1-2; without DNA, the TCRdb call of TRBD1 cannot be checked. The CDR3 has 15 amino acids. Germline-derived CDR1 and CDR2 are MGHRA and YSYEKL.

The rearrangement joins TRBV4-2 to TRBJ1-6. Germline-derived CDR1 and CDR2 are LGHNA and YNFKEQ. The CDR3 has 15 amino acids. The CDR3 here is CASSQDPAGGSPLHF.

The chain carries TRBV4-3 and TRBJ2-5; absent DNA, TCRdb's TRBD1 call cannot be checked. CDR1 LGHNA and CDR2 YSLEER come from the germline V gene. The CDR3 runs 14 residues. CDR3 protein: CASSQDGRVETQYF.

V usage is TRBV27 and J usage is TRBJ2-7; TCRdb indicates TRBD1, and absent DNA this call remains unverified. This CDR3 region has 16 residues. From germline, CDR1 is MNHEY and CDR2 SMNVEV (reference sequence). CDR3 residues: CASSLRFGGLAYEQYF.

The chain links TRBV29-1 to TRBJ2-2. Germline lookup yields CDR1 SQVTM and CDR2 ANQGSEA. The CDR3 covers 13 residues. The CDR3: CSVLRQNTGELFF.

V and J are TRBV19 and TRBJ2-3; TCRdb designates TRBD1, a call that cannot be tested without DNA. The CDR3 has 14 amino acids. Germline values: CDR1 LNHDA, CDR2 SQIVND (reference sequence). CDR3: CASAPGQTPDTQYF.

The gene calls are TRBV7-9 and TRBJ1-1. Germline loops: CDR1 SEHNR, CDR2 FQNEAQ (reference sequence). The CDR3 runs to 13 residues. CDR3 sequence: CASSLGGHTEAFF. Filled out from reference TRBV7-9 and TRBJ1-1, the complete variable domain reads DTGVSQNPRHKITKRGQNVTFRCDPISEHNRLYWYRQTLGQGPEFLTYFQNEAQLEKSRLLSDRFSAERPKGSFSTLEIQRTEQGDSAMYLCASSLGGHTEAFFGQGTRLTVV.

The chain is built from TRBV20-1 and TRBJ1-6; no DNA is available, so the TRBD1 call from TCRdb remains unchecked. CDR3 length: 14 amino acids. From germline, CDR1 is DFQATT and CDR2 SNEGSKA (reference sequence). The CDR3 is CSAPGGSYNSPLHF.